Sequencing of this TCR beta chain was carried out in a study of blood T cell repertoires in COVID-19. Overall study: Samples came from the United States, Italy and Spain, spanning acute and convalescent COVID-19.

The germline V gene encodes CDR1 SGHTA and CDR2 FQGTGA. The length of the CDR3 is 15 residues. V was clipped by 4 bases and J by 8 bases; unmatched bases: 10. Libraries were prepared by immunoSEQ multiplex PCR; TCRdb keeps only in-frame clonotypes and omits some of them. This table has about 41,000 clones, around 85% appearing once. The source of this sequence is a man in his forties with active or convalescent COVID-19. Sequenced material: peripheral blood. The V call is TRBV7-3, the J call TRBJ2-1, with 8 nucleotides matching TRBD2. The chain's CDR3 is CASSSPGLVSDEQFF. CDR3 coding DNA: TGTGCCAGCAGCTCCCCGGGACTAGTAAGTGATGAGCAGTTCTTC.